Listed below are T cell receptor beta chains from one sample, sequenced in a study of T cell responses to AZD1222 COVID-19 vaccine. Only in-frame clones appear in the TCRdb table, and some are missing; sequencing was by immunoSEQ multiplex PCR. Among 140,000 to 150,000 clones listed, 75% to 95% were seen once. The sample in question was peripheral blood, obtained on day 0 of MenACWY control vaccination. The receptors were sampled from an adult in good health. Each CDR3 is given with its conserved first and last residue. The D gene is left open where the match is weak. Where a row states a size, it is once, few, many or the class of an expanded clone; other rows omit it.

V gene	J gene	D gene	clone size	CDR3 protein	CDR3 DNA
TRBV4-2	TRBJ1-5	.	.	CASSQDQYRGNQPQHF	TGTGCCAGCAGCCAAGATCAATATCGGGGCAATCAGCCCCAGCATTTT
TRBV6-5	TRBJ2-1	.	.	CASSSPYNEQFF	TGTGCCAGCAGTTCCCCCTACAATGAGCAGTTCTTC
TRBV7-3	TRBJ2-7	.	.	CASSLGTEYEQYF	TGTGCCAGCAGCTTGGGGACGGAATACGAGCAGTACTTC
TRBV19	TRBJ2-5	TRBD2	.	CATTMAGGEQETQYF	TGTGCCACTACCATGGCGGGGGGCGAACAAGAGACCCAGTACTTC
TRBV10-1	TRBJ2-7	.	.	CASSESIFRDHYEQYF	TGCGCCAGCAGTGAGTCTATTTTCCGGGACCACTACGAGCAGTACTTC
TRBV7-8	TRBJ1-5	TRBD1	.	CASSPDRVGFQPQHF	TGTGCCAGCAGCCCAGACAGGGTCGGGTTTCAGCCCCAGCATTTT
TRBV30	TRBJ1-5	TRBD1	.	CAWSGKTGGAGQPQHF	TGTGCCTGGAGTGGGAAGACAGGGGGCGCCGGTCAGCCCCAGCATTTT
TRBV6-2/TRBV6-3	TRBJ1-5	.	once	CASSYTGEINQPQHF	TGTGCCAGCAGTTACACCGGGGAAATCAATCAGCCCCAGCATTTT
TRBV5-1	TRBJ1-2	TRBD1	.	CASRAQGGHNYGYTF	TGCGCCAGCCGAGCCCAGGGGGGCCATAACTATGGCTACACCTTC
TRBV2	TRBJ2-3	TRBD2	.	CASSEQRGGTDTQYF	TGTGCCAGCAGTGAACAGCGGGGGGGCACAGATACGCAGTATTTT
TRBV19	TRBJ1-5	TRBD1	few	CASSGDSNSNQPQHF	TGTGCCAGTAGTGGGGACAGCAACTCAAATCAGCCCCAGCATTTT
TRBV10-3	TRBJ2-7	TRBD1	.	CAISGRSSGTGSYEQYF	TGTGCCATCAGTGGAAGGTCATCCGGGACAGGGTCCTACGAGCAGTACTTC
TRBV3-1/TRBV3-2	TRBJ2-7	.	.	CASSRLQVGEQYF	TGTGCCAGCAGCCGCCTCCAGGTGGGCGAGCAGTACTTC
TRBV18	TRBJ1-3	.	.	CASSPDLSGNTIYF	TGTGCCAGCTCACCGGATCTCTCTGGAAACACCATATATTTT
TRBV3-1/TRBV3-2	TRBJ1-1	.	once	CASSRGPNTEAFF	TGTGCCAGCAGCCGCGGACCGAACACTGAAGCTTTCTTT
TRBV12-3/TRBV12-4	TRBJ1-2	TRBD1	.	CASTTDRSGGYTF	TGTGCCAGCACCACGGACAGGAGTGGTGGCTACACCTTC
TRBV7-3	TRBJ2-3	.	.	CASSSTGNTGDTQYF	TGTGCCAGCAGCTCCACAGGGAACACGGGAGATACGCAGTATTTT